This T cell receptor (beta chain) emerged from a study of blood T cell repertoires in COVID-19. Background on the study: In each case, the material was cDNA or gDNA derived from T cells, B-cell-depleted T cells, or PBMCs.

This CDR3 is built from 14 residues. Germline CDR1 SNHLY, CDR2 FYNNEI. Trimming removed 7 bases from V and 4 bases from J; junction bases left unmatched: 8. The table lists this clone with a count of one. Here immunoSEQ multiplex PCR was the method, and the copy in TCRdb shows in-frame clones only, minus some. The table shows tens of thousands of clones, with around four fifths occurring only once. This TCR derives from a man aged 50 or older with active COVID-19. Source material: peripheral blood. V is TRBV2 and J is TRBJ1-1; 8 bases fit TRBD1. Here the CDR3 reads CASTEQGESTEAFF. The CDR3 region has the DNA TGTGCCAGCACCGAACAGGGGGAGTCCACTGAAGCTTTCTTT.